What follows describes a single TCR beta chain. Clones were read by immunoSEQ multiplex PCR, and TCRdb kept only the in-frame ones, dropping some. The repertoire has under 90,000 clones, 85% to 95% of them found once; the top ten carry roughly 4.6%. Germline values: CDR1 SGHRS, CDR2 YFSETQ. The V and J ends lost 0 bases and 4 bases, in that order; junction bases with no gene match: 4. The CDR3 length is 15 residues. The sequence derives from a middle-aged man with rheumatoid arthritis. V gene TRBV5-1 combines with J gene TRBJ2-1, with 7 bases lining up with TRBD2. The sample consisted of PBMCs. CDR3 residues: CASSLDAGVYNEQFF. The CDR3 DNA is TGCGCCAGCAGCTTGGATGCGGGGGTGTACAATGAGCAGTTCTTC. Full variable domain (rest looked up from reference TRBV5-1 and TRBJ2-1): KAGVTQTPRYLIKTRGQQVTLSCSPISGHRSVSWYQQTPGQGLQFLFEYFSETQRNKGNFPGRFSGRQFSNSRSEMNVSTLELGDSALYLCASSLDAGVYNEQFFGPGTRLTVL.